Following are 13 T cell receptor beta chains from one sample sequenced in a study of PD-1 blockade in classical Hodgkin lymphoma. Produced via immunoSEQ multiplex PCR; TCRdb's table is partial and in-frame only. The data contain 25,000 to 30,000 clones, approximately 66% of them seen just once; the ten biggest clones take up about 24%. Relapse after autologous stem cell transplantation occurred in every patient, and brentuximab vedotin exposure varied. This specimen consisted of peripheral blood mononuclear cells (PBMCs), obtained before the second cycle of nivolumab. All receptors come from a human donor with classical Hodgkin lymphoma.

The J gene is TRBJ1-2, the V gene TRBV6-5, with TRBD1 matching 7 bases. The CDR3 has 13 residues. V trimming: 4 bases; J trimming: 6 bases; junction bases outside the gene matches: 5. The germline gives CDR1 MNHEY, CDR2 SVGAGI. The CDR3 nucleotides read TGTGCCAGCAGTTCGACAGGGATTAATGGCTACACCTTC. Protein product: CASSSTGINGYTF.

V usage is TRBV15 and J usage is TRBJ2-2, with TRBD2 matching over 14 bases. Trimming removed 1 base from V and 7 bases from J; junction bases left unmatched: 8. CDR3 length equals 18 residues. The germline V gene has CDR1 LNHNV and CDR2 YYDKDF (reference sequence). CDR3 nucleotide sequence: TGTGCCACCAGCAGAGCCGGGACTAGCGGGAGAATTAACGGGGAGCTGTTTTTT. It is translated as CATSRAGTSGRINGELFF.

The chain uses TRBV6-6 and TRBJ1-1, with unresolved D. In germline, CDR1 is MNHNY, CDR2 SVGAGI (reference sequence). Trimming pared 6 bases from V and 5 bases from J, leaving 19 bases between. The CDR3 contains 15 residues. The CDR3 DNA is TGTGCCAGCAGACCTATACACTTTGTTAAGACTGAAGCTTTCTTT. The encoded protein is CASRPIHFVKTEAFF.

This rearrangement joins TRBV7-9 to TRBJ2-3, with 12 positions matching TRBD2. V trimming: 5 bases; J trimming: 1 base; junction bases outside the gene matches: 4. The CDR3 totals 16 residues. The V gene's germline CDR1 is SEHNR and CDR2 FQNEAQ (reference sequence). CDR3 nucleotides: TGTGCCAGCAGCCCCCTAGCGGGAGGGGGCACAGATACGCAGTATTTT. Its translation is CASSPLAGGGTDTQYF.

The chain is built from TRBV28 and TRBJ2-4; D gene ambiguous. CDR3 length: 15 residues. Trimming stripped 7 bases from V and 0 bases from J, with 13 bases between. Germline-derived CDR1 and CDR2 are MDHEN and SYDVKM. Written as DNA, the CDR3 is TGTGCCAGCATAAACCGTCCCCTAGCCAAAAACATTCAGTACTTC. Its translation is CASINRPLAKNIQYF.

The chain is built from TRBV30 and TRBJ2-5; maybe TRBD1 (6 bases). The CDR3 consists of 11 residues. CDR1 GTSNPN and CDR2 SVGIG come from the germline V gene (reference sequence). Trimming shortened V by 0 bases and J by 13 bases, and 12 bases separated the two germline ends. The CDR3 DNA reads as TGTGCCTGGAGTGTACGCAGGGACACGTACTTC. It yields the protein CAWSVRRDTYF.

The rearrangement links TRBV19 to TRBJ1-5; D gene ambiguous. V was cut by 3 bases and J by 7 bases, with 7 bases left in between. The germline V gene has CDR1 LNHDA and CDR2 SQIVND (reference sequence). The CDR3 spans 12 residues. The CDR3 DNA follows: TGTGCCAGTAGTATCCCCGGGCAGCCCCAGCATTTT. Encoded protein: CASSIPGQPQHF.

A note on this clone: This CDR3 is also generated by other DNA sequences in the sample. The rearrangement links TRBV6-1 to TRBJ1-5, with TRBD1 as a possible D gene (5 bases). This CDR3 is built from 15 residues. Trimming removed 3 bases at V and 0 bases at J, with 9 bases between. Germline CDR1 is MNHNS and CDR2 is SASEGT. CDR3 sequence: CASSDRGYSNQPQHF. The DNA for the CDR3 is TGTGCCAGCAGTGATAGGGGATATAGCAATCAGCCCCAGCATTTT.

This clone was observed a single time. The chain joins TRBV15 to TRBJ2-7; possible D gene TRBD2, 5 bases. The CDR3 sequence is 17 residues long. Trimming took off 0 bases at V and 6 bases at J, with 21 bases between the two ends. Per the germline V gene, CDR1 is LNHNV and CDR2 is YYDKDF (reference sequence). CDR3: CATSREGVGESVLEQYF. CDR3 in DNA: TGTGCCACCAGCAGAGAGGGAGTGGGCGAGAGCGTCCTCGAGCAGTACTTC.

This clone has a handful of counts. V and J are TRBV7-6 and TRBJ2-7; TRBD1 is a possible D gene (5 bases). Germline CDR1 and CDR2: SGHVS and FNYEAQ. The CDR3 spans 13 residues. The V gene lost 3 bases and the J gene lost 3 bases, with 9 bases spanning the gap. Here the CDR3 reads CASSFPGIYEQYF. CDR3 bases: TGTGCCAGCAGCTTCCCAGGGATCTACGAGCAGTACTTC.

The chain links TRBV5-6 to TRBJ2-2; D may be TRBD1 (5 bases). The V gene's germline CDR1 is SGHDT and CDR2 YYEEEE. The V end lost 2 bases, the J end lost 3 bases, and 14 bases lay between the germline ends. The CDR3 loop spans 16 amino acids. CDR3 amino acids: CASSFRVLMDTGELFF. Here the CDR3 DNA reads TGTGCCAGCAGCTTCAGGGTACTCATGGACACCGGGGAGCTGTTTTTT. Drawing the rest from reference TRBV5-6 and TRBJ2-2, the complete variable domain is DAGVTQSPTHLIKTRGQQVTLRCSPKSGHDTVSWYQQALGQGPQFIFQYYEEEERQRGNFPDRFSGHQFPNYSSELNVNALLLGDSALYLCASSFRVLMDTGELFFGEGSRLTVL.

The chain is built from TRBV7-2 and TRBJ2-7, with D perhaps TRBD1 (5 bases). Germline V lookup: CDR1 SGHTA, CDR2 FQGNSA. CDR3 length equals 15 residues. The V end was cut by 5 bases, the J end by 2 bases, with 16 bases between. CDR3 coding DNA: TGTGCCAGCAGCCTCACGGCAGGGCTACCCTACGAGCAGTACTTC. Residues: CASSLTAGLPYEQYF.

The chain carries TRBV6-5 and TRBJ2-1, with 8 nucleotides matching TRBD2. Germline CDR1 reads MNHEY; CDR2 reads SVGAGI. J lost 2 bases, V lost 6 bases, and 3 bases had no gene match. This CDR3 has 14 amino acids. The CDR3 protein is CASSPGLAYNEQFF. The CDR3 region has the DNA TGTGCCAGCAGCCCGGGACTAGCCTACAATGAGCAGTTCTTC.